The rows below give T cell receptor beta chains drawn from one sample of a study of T cells in Graves' hyperthyroidism and ophthalmopathy. TCRdb re-derived calls from the multiplex PCR reads in MiXCR, one entry per CDR3 protein. The sample lists roughly 250,000 distinct CDR3 sequences, roughly 14% seen once, with about an eighth in the top ten. Sequenced material: blood. The receptor source for this set is a woman aged 40 to 50 with Graves' hyperthyroidism that later progressed to Graves' ophthalmopathy. Each CDR3 is given with its conserved first and last residue. Each record gives: V gene, clone size, J gene, D gene, CDR3 protein, CDR3 DNA. D genes are given only for firm matches. Expanded clones get a size class; other rows say once, few or many, or leave the size out.

v_call: TRBV9; clone_size: many; j_call: TRBJ2-1; d_call: -; cdr3_aa: CASSDHISGTNEQFF; cdr3_nt: TGTGCCAGCAGCGACCATATCTCCGGGACTAATGAGCAGTTCTTC
v_call: TRBV19; clone_size: few; j_call: TRBJ2-5; d_call: -; cdr3_aa: CASSISRGLERETQYF; cdr3_nt: TGTGCCAGTAGTATCTCGAGGGGTCTAGAGCGGGAGACCCAGTACTTC
v_call: TRBV2; clone_size: -; j_call: TRBJ2-2; d_call: TRBD1; cdr3_aa: CASSGTGDTGELFF; cdr3_nt: TGTGCCAGCAGTGGAACAGGGGACACCGGGGAGCTGTTTTTT
v_call: TRBV12-3/TRBV12-4; clone_size: many; j_call: TRBJ2-7; d_call: -; cdr3_aa: CASSFTGFYEQYF; cdr3_nt: TGTGCCAGCAGTTTCACGGGGTTCTACGAGCAGTACTTC
v_call: TRBV30; clone_size: many; j_call: TRBJ2-7; d_call: TRBD2; cdr3_aa: CAWRYPTSGEHYEQYF; cdr3_nt: TGTGCCTGGAGGTATCCGACTAGCGGGGAACACTACGAGCAGTACTTC
v_call: TRBV27; clone_size: many; j_call: TRBJ2-5; d_call: TRBD1; cdr3_aa: CASSRTGVPGETQYF; cdr3_nt: TGTGCCAGCAGCCGTACAGGGGTTCCAGGGGAGACCCAGTACTTC
v_call: TRBV7-7; clone_size: -; j_call: TRBJ2-2; d_call: -; cdr3_aa: CASSLWPGGIGTGELFF; cdr3_nt: TGTGCTAGCAGCTTATGGCCGGGCGGGATCGGCACCGGGGAGCTGTTTTTT
v_call: TRBV10-3; clone_size: many; j_call: TRBJ1-5; d_call: TRBD1; cdr3_aa: CAISEQGAEGNQPQHF; cdr3_nt: TGTGCCATCAGTGAGCAGGGGGCTGAGGGCAATCAGCCCCAGCATTTT
v_call: TRBV12-3/TRBV12-4; clone_size: many; j_call: TRBJ2-1; d_call: TRBD2; cdr3_aa: CASSLGLLAGPNEQFF; cdr3_nt: TGTGCCAGCAGTTTAGGACTTCTAGCGGGGCCCAATGAGCAGTTCTTC
v_call: TRBV19; clone_size: -; j_call: TRBJ2-7; d_call: TRBD1; cdr3_aa: CASSLTDRGYEQYF; cdr3_nt: TGTGCCAGTAGCTTAACCGACAGGGGTTACGAGCAGTACTTC
v_call: TRBV13; clone_size: many; j_call: TRBJ2-2; d_call: TRBD2; cdr3_aa: CASSLWGLGAGELFF; cdr3_nt: TGTGCCAGCAGCCTCTGGGGACTAGGGGCCGGGGAGCTGTTTTTT
v_call: TRBV12-3/TRBV12-4; clone_size: many; j_call: TRBJ2-1; d_call: TRBD2; cdr3_aa: CASSPGLAVLSYNEQFF; cdr3_nt: TGTGCCAGCAGTCCGGGACTAGCGGTCCTCTCCTACAATGAGCAGTTCTTC
v_call: TRBV6-1; clone_size: many; j_call: TRBJ2-3; d_call: -; cdr3_aa: CASSENWSPDTQYF; cdr3_nt: TGTGCCAGCAGTGAAAACTGGAGCCCTGATACGCAGTATTTT
v_call: TRBV6-5; clone_size: many; j_call: TRBJ2-7; d_call: -; cdr3_aa: CASSYFSLGGSYEQYF; cdr3_nt: TGTGCCAGCAGTTACTTTTCCTTAGGGGGATCCTACGAGCAGTACTTC
v_call: TRBV28; clone_size: many; j_call: TRBJ2-5; d_call: -; cdr3_aa: CASSIGQLETQYF; cdr3_nt: TGTGCCAGCAGCATAGGACAATTGGAGACCCAGTACTTC
v_call: TRBV10-2; clone_size: many; j_call: TRBJ2-6; d_call: -; cdr3_aa: CASRARQSGANVLTF; cdr3_nt: TGCGCCAGCAGAGCGCGACAGAGTGGGGCCAACGTCCTGACTTTC
v_call: TRBV5-6; clone_size: many; j_call: TRBJ1-1; d_call: TRBD1; cdr3_aa: CASILRRTGLYTEAFF; cdr3_nt: TGTGCCAGCATCTTACGACGGACAGGTTTGTACACTGAAGCTTTCTTT
v_call: TRBV2; clone_size: -; j_call: TRBJ2-1; d_call: -; cdr3_aa: CASSAVQASPEQFF; cdr3_nt: TGTGCCAGCAGTGCTGTTCAGGCCTCTCCTGAGCAGTTCTTC
v_call: TRBV2; clone_size: many; j_call: TRBJ2-5; d_call: -; cdr3_aa: CASSEDHQETQYF; cdr3_nt: TGTGCCAGCAGTGAGGACCACCAAGAGACCCAGTACTTC
v_call: TRBV9; clone_size: many; j_call: TRBJ1-1; d_call: -; cdr3_aa: CASSVALGNTEAFF; cdr3_nt: TGTGCCAGCAGCGTAGCTTTAGGGAACACTGAAGCTTTCTTT
v_call: TRBV11-2; clone_size: -; j_call: TRBJ2-1; d_call: TRBD2; cdr3_aa: CASSFRLAGADSYNEQFF; cdr3_nt: TGTGCCAGCAGCTTTCGACTAGCGGGAGCAGACTCCTACAATGAGCAGTTCTTC
v_call: TRBV11-2; clone_size: -; j_call: TRBJ2-1; d_call: TRBD2; cdr3_aa: CASSFLAGVWNEQFF; cdr3_nt: TGTGCCAGCAGCTTCTTAGCGGGAGTATGGAATGAGCAGTTCTTC
v_call: TRBV10-2; clone_size: many; j_call: TRBJ2-7; d_call: TRBD2; cdr3_aa: CASSETGGDSYEQYF; cdr3_nt: TGCGCCAGCAGTGAAACGGGAGGGGATTCCTACGAGCAGTACTTC
v_call: TRBV3-1; clone_size: many; j_call: TRBJ1-5; d_call: -; cdr3_aa: CASSRDLNQPQHF; cdr3_nt: TGTGCCAGCAGCCGGGACTTAAATCAGCCCCAGCATTTT
v_call: TRBV11-2; clone_size: -; j_call: TRBJ2-5; d_call: -; cdr3_aa: CASSFSGQPQETQYF; cdr3_nt: TGTGCCAGCAGCTTTTCGGGACAACCTCAAGAGACCCAGTACTTC
v_call: TRBV7-2; clone_size: -; j_call: TRBJ2-3; d_call: -; cdr3_aa: CASNFNRTAGTYTDTQYF; cdr3_nt: TGTGCCAGCAACTTTAACCGTACAGCGGGTACTTACACAGATACGCAGTATTTT
v_call: TRBV12-3/TRBV12-4; clone_size: -; j_call: TRBJ2-5; d_call: -; cdr3_aa: CASSLSAETQYF; cdr3_nt: TGTGCCAGCAGTTTAAGTGCAGAGACCCAGTACTTC
v_call: TRBV19; clone_size: few; j_call: TRBJ2-2; d_call: TRBD2; cdr3_aa: CASSTSGSIPGELFF; cdr3_nt: TGTGCCAGTAGCACTAGCGGGAGTATACCCGGGGAGCTGTTTTTT
v_call: TRBV28; clone_size: many; j_call: TRBJ2-7; d_call: -; cdr3_aa: CASSQGDLNEQYF; cdr3_nt: TGTGCCAGCTCACAAGGGGACCTGAACGAGCAGTACTTC
v_call: TRBV29-1; clone_size: -; j_call: TRBJ2-5; d_call: -; cdr3_aa: CSVVRFGETQYF; cdr3_nt: TGCAGCGTTGTTAGGTTTGGGGAGACCCAGTACTTC
v_call: TRBV12-3/TRBV12-4; clone_size: many; j_call: TRBJ1-5; d_call: -; cdr3_aa: CASSPRTLSNQPQHF; cdr3_nt: TGTGCCAGCAGTCCCCGGACTCTTAGCAATCAGCCCCAGCATTTT
v_call: TRBV7-9; clone_size: many; j_call: TRBJ2-2; d_call: TRBD2; cdr3_aa: CASSLAAGVSSGELFF; cdr3_nt: TGTGCCAGCAGCCTGGCGGCGGGAGTTTCGTCCGGGGAGCTGTTTTTT
v_call: TRBV2; clone_size: many; j_call: TRBJ1-2; d_call: -; cdr3_aa: CASSPDMDYGYTF; cdr3_nt: TGTGCCAGCAGTCCTGACATGGACTATGGCTACACCTTC
v_call: TRBV6-2/TRBV6-3; clone_size: many; j_call: TRBJ1-1; d_call: TRBD1; cdr3_aa: CASSYRNRGASRNTEAFF; cdr3_nt: TGTGCCAGCAGTTACCGCAACAGGGGGGCATCCAGGAACACTGAAGCTTTCTTT
v_call: TRBV3-1; clone_size: -; j_call: TRBJ2-7; d_call: -; cdr3_aa: CASSPDLSSYEQYF; cdr3_nt: TGTGCCAGCAGCCCCGACTTGAGCTCCTACGAGCAGTACTTC
v_call: TRBV5-1; clone_size: -; j_call: TRBJ1-1; d_call: -; cdr3_aa: CASSLNRDRTEAFF; cdr3_nt: TGCGCCAGCAGCTTGAACAGGGACCGCACTGAAGCTTTCTTT
v_call: TRBV27; clone_size: many; j_call: TRBJ2-7; d_call: TRBD2; cdr3_aa: CASSFFTSDEQYF; cdr3_nt: TGTGCCAGCAGTTTCTTTACTAGCGACGAGCAGTACTTC
v_call: TRBV10-3; clone_size: many; j_call: TRBJ2-1; d_call: -; cdr3_aa: CAISESMNNEQFF; cdr3_nt: TGTGCCATCAGTGAGTCGATGAACAATGAGCAGTTCTTC
v_call: TRBV4-1; clone_size: few; j_call: TRBJ2-1; d_call: TRBD2; cdr3_aa: CASSLVAGGLNEQFF; cdr3_nt: TGCGCCAGCAGCCTGGTGGCGGGGGGACTTAATGAGCAGTTCTTC